This TCR beta chain was recorded in a study of beta chain features in type 1 diabetes listed by TCRdb under 2018. About the investigation overall: Mean age, gender distribution, total cell number and subset yield were not different between patients and healthy donors. Regulatory and stem cell-like memory subsets were isolated from only 8 patients and about 8 healthy donors, whereas naive and central memory subsets came from all 30 or so donors. In the study, TCRB repertoires of sorted circulating CD4+ T cell subsets from recently diagnosed type 1 diabetes patients were compared with those of matched healthy donors. Across all samples, around 100 million sorted cells were examined, and cell number per subset correlated strongly with RNA yield.

General study outcomes and caveats: HLA sub-analyses involved small numbers of individuals, so any influence of HLA type on TCRB rearrangement remained unresolved. Type 1 diabetes patients showed a moderate but significant shortening of TCRB CDR3 length in all four CD4+ subsets. Shorter templates might be favored by PCR, yet because patient and control samples were amplified and corrected together, any such skew would affect both groups equally. Because cDNA was sequenced instead of genomic DNA, activated cells with high expression could be over-represented, although the groups did not differ in activation or CD3 levels. Fewer insertions and more nucleotide deletions at VDJ recombination sites were observed in patients with type 1 diabetes, implying thymic rearrangement abnormalities. Naive, central memory and regulatory TCRB repertoires appeared to be more alike among patients than among healthy donors.

With respect to this clone: The target of this receptor is not known. No much larger clone exists at a distance of one base, and base qualities are not known.

The CDR3 contains 14 residues, cysteine and phenylalanine counted. Only the CDR3 DNA stays, 42 bases, in frame from base 1. Based on the germline V gene, the CDR1 and CDR2 sequences are SGHTA and FQGNSA. V and J are trimmed by 0 bases and 3 bases, and the gene matches miss 0 bases of the junction. The High Capacity cDNA Reverse Transcription Kit was used to reverse transcribe all of the isolated RNA, meaning that expressed TCRB transcripts were what got sequenced. Naive, central memory and regulatory T cell samples underwent deep immunoSEQ sequencing, averaging about 3.57 million total reads per sample. After sorted cells were lysed in RLT buffer, RNA was extracted with DNase-treated RNeasy Micro or Mini kits, with the choice depending on cell number. Each cell subset was processed separately to prevent cross-contamination, with patient and healthy donor samples processed together. Using the immunoSEQ multiplex PCR, TCRB sequences were amplified from cDNA into 87-bp fragments spanning the CDR3 region. The amplicons were sequenced using the Illumina HiSeq platform. Regarding the original processing steps: PCR bias was corrected computationally using synthetic template baselines, and reads within Hamming distance 2 were collapsed, with unmergeable singletons discarded. Reads were aligned against IMGT so that V, D and J genes, CDR3 length and insertions or deletions at six rearrangement sites could be assigned. Within each subset, clonotype counts were normalized to the number of sorted cells before true diversity and Gini coefficients were calculated with the tcR R package. Repertoire sharing was quantified using the overlap coefficient calculated on TCRB nucleotide sequences. Out-of-frame TCRB sequences from naive cells were analyzed to stand in for the pre-selection repertoire. The immuneACCESS repertoire file appears here via TCRdb, limited to in-frame rearrangements. These files lack a portion of the clones; in checked studies, under half of the deficit traces to unresolved V genes, and the cause of the others is not known. The DNA gave D and trimming, while V, J and clone size come from that table. The sample table records some 640,000 clones; roughly 13% of these occur just once. Around 0.04% of the sample is held by the ten biggest clonotypes.

Each donor gave one peripheral blood draw, approximately 120 mL on average, collected into heparinised tubes. Naive, central memory, regulatory and stem cell-like memory CD4+ T cells were sorted on a BD FACSAria II using a panel including CD45RO, CCR7, CD25, CD127, CD95 and CD27. All sorted populations exceeded 95% purity. PBMCs were separated immediately by Lymphoprep density gradient centrifugation and were stained directly, without being cultured. So that batch effects would be minimized, each experiment stained and sorted samples in pairs, pairing one healthy donor with one patient. The sample taken for sequencing was naive CD4+ T cells from blood. What this sample's cell subset or site label stands for: true naive CD4+ T cells. This chain joins TRBV7-2 to TRBJ2-7; the junction holds 9 bases that match TRBD2. The clonotype originates from a man younger than 30 with type 1 diabetes. The CDR3: CASSLASGSYEQYF. In nucleotides, the sequence is TGTGCCAGCAGCTTAGCTAGCGGGAGCTACGAGCAGTACTTC.